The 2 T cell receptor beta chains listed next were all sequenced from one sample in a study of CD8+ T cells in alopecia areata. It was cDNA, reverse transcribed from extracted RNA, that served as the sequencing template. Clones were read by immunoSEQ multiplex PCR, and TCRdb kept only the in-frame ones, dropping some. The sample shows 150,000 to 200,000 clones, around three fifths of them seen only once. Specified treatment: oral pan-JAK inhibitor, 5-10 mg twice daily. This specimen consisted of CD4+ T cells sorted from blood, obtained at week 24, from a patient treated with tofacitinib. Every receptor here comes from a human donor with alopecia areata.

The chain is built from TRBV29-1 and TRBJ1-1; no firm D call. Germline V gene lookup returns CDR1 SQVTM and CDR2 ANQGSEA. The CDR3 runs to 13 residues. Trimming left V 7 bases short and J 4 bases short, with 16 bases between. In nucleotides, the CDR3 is TGCAGCGCCCAAGGGAGGTTTGGCACTGAAGCTTTCTTT. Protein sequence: CSAQGRFGTEAFF.

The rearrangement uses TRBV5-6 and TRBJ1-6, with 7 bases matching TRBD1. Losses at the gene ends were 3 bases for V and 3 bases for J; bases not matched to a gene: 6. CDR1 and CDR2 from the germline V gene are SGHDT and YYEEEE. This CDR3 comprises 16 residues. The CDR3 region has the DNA TGTGCCAGCAGCTACCGGGACAGAATCTATAATTCACCCCTCCACTTT. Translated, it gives CASSYRDRIYNSPLHF. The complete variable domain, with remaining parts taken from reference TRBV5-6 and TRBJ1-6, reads DAGVTQSPTHLIKTRGQQVTLRCSPKSGHDTVSWYQQALGQGPQFIFQYYEEEERQRGNFPDRFSGHQFPNYSSELNVNALLLGDSALYLCASSYRDRIYNSPLHFGNGTRLTVT.